This TCR beta chain emerged from a study of T-cell reconstitution after alpha-beta-depleted transplantation in children. The germline V gene encodes CDR1 LNHNV and CDR2 YYDKDF (reference sequence). CDR3 length equals 15 residues. Germline trimming cut 2 bases from V and 8 bases from J; bases unmatched to any gene: 7. General study points: Surviving recipient T cells and intrathymic progenitors accounted for some patients' high TCRbeta diversity at day 60. There were reportedly several hundred expanded graft clones from which alpha-beta T cells came about two months after transplant. After one year, T-cell counts and TCRbeta diversity mostly came from new T cells.

Unique molecular identifiers were used to barcode this TCRbeta library. TCRdb reanalysed the PCR reads using MiXCR and keeps one entry per CDR3 protein. The table shows more than 400,000 distinct CDR3 sequences, with 9.5% to 12% occurring only once. This clonotype was observed a few times. Its matching antigen is unknown. The clonotype originates from a female patient between 2 and 15 years old who had a stem cell transplant for aplastic anemia, so the T cells may come from the graft donor. Material: PBMCs, mostly from graft donor cells, obtained 180 days after TCRalphabeta/CD19-depleted stem cell transplant. The chain is built from TRBV15 and TRBJ2-1; 9 bases align to TRBD2. CDR3: CATSRSGTSRHEQFF. CDR3 in DNA: TGTGCCACCAGCAGATCTGGGACTAGCCGCCATGAGCAGTTCTTC.